These 29 T cell receptor beta chains share one sample of origin, sequenced in a study of cytomegalovirus exposure and HLA in healthy donors. A multiplex PCR was run with 60 Vbeta primers and 13 Jbeta primers. TCRdb keeps only in-frame clones here, not all; method: immunoSEQ multiplex PCR. The data show roughly 97,000 clones, 81% seen once. Source material: PBMCs. These receptors came from a middle-aged man in good health and CMV-seropositive.

V gene TRBV19 combines with J gene TRBJ2-5; unclear D gene. The V gene's germline CDR1 is LNHDA and CDR2 SQIVND (reference sequence). Trimming took 8 bases from V and 5 from J, leaving 6 bases between them. The CDR3 has 10 residues. CDR3 DNA sequence: TGTGCCAGTCAAGAGGAGACCCAGTACTTC. This gives the protein CASQEETQYF.

This chain links TRBV6-5 with TRBJ1-5; weak D call: TRBD1 (5 bases). Germline V gene sequence: CDR1 MNHEY, CDR2 SVGAGI. The CDR3 is made up of 15 amino acids. The germline V and J ends were trimmed by 2 bases and 8 bases, with 16 bases remaining between them. The CDR3 is CASSYGGGGREPQHF. CDR3 DNA sequence: TGTGCCAGCAGTTACGGGGGGGGAGGCCGGGAGCCCCAGCATTTT.

The chain is built from TRBV18 and TRBJ2-1; 10 bases match TRBD2. The V gene's germline CDR1 is KGHSH and CDR2 LQKENI. This CDR3 comprises 15 residues. V gave up 2 bases and J gave up 8 bases; unmatched junction bases: 6. The CDR3 DNA is TGTGCCAGCTCACCAAGCGGGGGGGCCGAATATGAGCAGTTCTTC. It codes for CASSPSGGAEYEQFF.

The chain carries TRBV7-2 and TRBJ1-5; tentative D call: TRBD1 (5 bases). Germline loops: CDR1 SGHTA, CDR2 FQGNSA. This CDR3 comprises 14 residues. The germline V and J ends were trimmed by 3 bases and 4 bases, with 10 bases remaining between them. The CDR3 coding sequence is TGTGCCAGCAGCTTTTTGGACATGAATCAGCCCCAGCATTTT. This translates into CASSFLDMNQPQHF.

As concerns this clone: The germline gene is not matched at one end of the junction; a read error may be the cause. The V and J genes are TRBV7-9 and TRBJ1-3, with D uncertain. The CDR3 runs to 13 residues. Looked up from germline, CDR1 is SEHNR and CDR2 is FQNEAQ (reference sequence). The CDR3: CSSSPETGLTIYF. Here the CDR3 DNA reads TGTTCCAGCAGCCCCGAAACGGGTCTCACCATATATTTT.

This clone was observed a handful of times. This rearrangement joins TRBV19 to TRBJ2-7; TRBD2 aligns across 7 bases. The CDR3 extends over 13 amino acids. V dropped 6 bases and J dropped 2; count of bases not matched to a gene: 4. Per the germline V gene, CDR1 is LNHDA and CDR2 is SQIVND (reference sequence). In nucleotides, the CDR3 is TGTGCCAGTAGGGCGGGGGATCCCTACGAGCAGTACTTC. Translation gives CASRAGDPYEQYF.

The chain combines TRBV9 with TRBJ2-1; unclear D gene. V gave up 2 bases and J gave up 4 bases, with 7 bases separating them. The CDR3 extends over 13 amino acids. CDR1 and CDR2 from the germline V gene are SGDLS and YYNGEE. The chain's CDR3 is CASSVSRYNEQFF. In DNA, the CDR3 is TGTGCCAGCAGCGTGTCCAGATACAATGAGCAGTTCTTC.

The genes are TRBV5-4 and TRBJ1-1; D is unclear. Germline V gives CDR1 SGHNT, CDR2 YYREEE (reference sequence). The CDR3 length is 17 residues. Trimming took off 0 bases at V and 1 base at J, with 16 bases between the two ends. The CDR3 DNA sequence: TGTGCCAGCAGCTTGGACGGTGGGCAGGTTTCGAACACTGAAGCTTTCTTT. Encoded protein: CASSLDGGQVSNTEAFF.

The rearrangement uses TRBV6-1 and TRBJ2-7, with 7 positions matching TRBD1. The CDR3 runs 15 residues. With 3 bases clipped from V and 6 bases from J, the junction kept 11 bases outside the gene matches. Germline assignment: CDR1 MNHNS and CDR2 SASEGT. The CDR3 nucleotides read TGTGCCAGCAGTGACGAAAGACAGGGATTAATCGAGCAGTACTTC. Amino acids: CASSDERQGLIEQYF.

Only one count was recorded for this clone. The chain employs TRBV10-2 and TRBJ2-3, with D maybe TRBD2 (7 bases). This CDR3 spans 14 amino acids. Germline V gene sequence: CDR1 WSHSY, CDR2 SAAADI. V was shortened by 4 bases and J by 2 bases, with 10 bases between the two germline ends. CDR3 residues: CASSVGGHTDTQYF. As DNA, the CDR3 is TGCGCCAGCAGTGTGGGGGGGCACACAGATACGCAGTATTTT.

The CDR3 bases are TGTGCCAGCAGCCCCCTGGGAGGTGGCGGGGAGACCCAGTACTTC. It specifies CASSPLGGGGETQYF. The V gene is TRBV9, the J gene TRBJ2-5; possibly TRBD2 for D (6 bases). This CDR3 is 15 amino acids long. Germline loops: CDR1 SGDLS, CDR2 YYNGEE. The V and J ends lost 4 bases and 5 bases respectively, with 18 bases between them.

The chain carries TRBV10-3 and TRBJ1-2; D remains ambiguous. The germline gives CDR1 ENHRY, CDR2 SYGVKD. The CDR3 has 13 amino acids. The ends were cut back, 4 bases at V and 4 bases at J, with 10 bases in the middle. The CDR3 protein is CAISGAARYGYTF. The CDR3 nucleotides are TGTGCCATCAGTGGAGCCGCCCGCTATGGCTACACCTTC.

Details on this clone: A read error may produce the germline difference seen at one junction end. The chain recombines TRBV4-2 with TRBJ1-2, with unresolved D. CDR3 length: 13 residues. Germline V gene lookup returns CDR1 LGHNA and CDR2 YNFKEQ. This chain's CDR3 is CASSQNAPYVYTF. CDR3 sequence (DNA): TGTGCCAGCAGCCAAAATGCGCCCTATGTCTACACCTTC.

CDR3: CASSVDSHYEQYF. DNA of the CDR3: TGTGCCAGCAGTGTCGACAGTCACTACGAGCAGTACTTC. This sequence joins TRBV6-1 and TRBJ2-7; TRBD1 might be the D (5 bases). This CDR3 is 13 amino acids long. CDR1 MNHNS and CDR2 SASEGT come from the germline V gene. V shed 4 bases and J shed 3 bases, with 10 bases lying between them.

V gene TRBV4-2 combines with J gene TRBJ1-6; weak D call: TRBD1 (5 bases). Germline values: CDR1 LGHNA, CDR2 YNFKEQ. V dropped 4 bases and J dropped 10 bases, with 17 bases sitting between them. The length of the CDR3 is 15 residues. The CDR3 DNA is TGTGCCAGCAGCCGGGGGGACGGGGATCGGTCACCCCTCCACTTT. Translation: CASSRGDGDRSPLHF.

Concerning this clone: One junction end does not reproduce the germline sequence, and a read error may be involved. The V and J genes are TRBV2 and TRBJ2-3; 9 positions match TRBD2. Germline V gene sequence: CDR1 SNHLY, CDR2 FYNNEI. CDR3 length: 15 amino acids. The CDR3 DNA sequence: TGTGCCAGCAGTGAAGCCCGACAGACTAGCGGACCCCCACATTTT. Protein product: CASSEARQTSGPPHF.

V is TRBV10-1 and J is TRBJ1-1; D unclear. CDR1 and CDR2 (germline): WNHNN, SYGVQD (reference sequence). The CDR3 runs to 14 residues. Deletions cut 2 bases from V and 5 bases from J, with 12 bases between. The CDR3 region is CASSELLDGTEAFF. CDR3 nucleotide sequence: TGCGCCAGCAGTGAGCTTCTCGACGGGACTGAAGCTTTCTTT.

The chain has TRBV6-5 and TRBJ1-2; D unresolved. This CDR3 is built from 13 residues. In germline, CDR1 is MNHEY, CDR2 SVGAGI. Deletions cut 7 bases from V and 5 bases from J, with 14 bases between. CDR3 DNA sequence: TGTGCCAGCAAGATGAACAGTCTATATGGCTACACCTTC. This codes for CASKMNSLYGYTF.

This clone was found once. V and J are TRBV6-1 and TRBJ2-5; TRBD2 aligns across 12 bases. V gave up 2 bases and J gave up 5 bases; unmatched junction bases: 0. In germline, CDR1 is MNHNS, CDR2 SASEGT. This CDR3 spans 14 amino acids. CDR3 DNA sequence: TGTGCCAGCAGTGAAACTAGCGGGAGGGAGACCCAGTACTTC. This codes for CASSETSGRETQYF.

This clone was seen only a few times. J is TRBJ1-2 and V is TRBV30; 9 positions match TRBD1. V dropped 4 bases and J dropped 0; count of bases not matched to a gene: 6. From germline, CDR1 is GTSNPN and CDR2 SVGIG (reference sequence). The CDR3 sequence is 15 residues long. CDR3 amino acids: CAWKRGDRANYGYTF. DNA of the CDR3: TGTGCCTGGAAACGTGGGGACAGGGCTAACTATGGCTACACCTTC.

The chain joins TRBV30 to TRBJ1-4; 8 bases match TRBD1. Germline CDR1 is GTSNPN and CDR2 is SVGIG (reference sequence). This CDR3 comprises 13 residues. Losses at the gene ends were 2 bases for V and 8 bases for J; bases not matched to a gene: 4. The CDR3 nucleotides read TGTGCCTGGAGTTTACAGGGGGGAGAAAAACTGTTTTTT. Translation gives CAWSLQGGEKLFF.

The chain carries TRBV6-5 and TRBJ1-2, with D unresolved. The V gene's germline CDR1 is MNHEY and CDR2 SVGAGI. This CDR3 contains 14 residues. V was pared by 0 bases and J by 3 bases, with 8 bases between. Here the CDR3 DNA reads TGTGCCAGCAGTTACTCGACATACGACTATGGCTACACCTTC. This translates into CASSYSTYDYGYTF.

The V gene is TRBV5-1, the J gene TRBJ2-5; 11 nucleotides align to TRBD1. The V gene end was trimmed by 6 bases and the J gene end by 1 base; junction bases not matched to a gene: 5. Germline V gives CDR1 SGHRS, CDR2 YFSETQ. The CDR3 is made up of 15 amino acids. The CDR3 region is CASKRTGGLQETQYF. The CDR3 DNA is TGCGCCAGCAAAAGGACAGGGGGCCTCCAAGAGACCCAGTACTTC.

The sample holds one count of this clone. Other DNA variants within this sample encode the same CDR3. The chain couples TRBV2 to TRBJ2-2; D gene unclear. The CDR3 extends over 12 amino acids. Trimming shortened V by 5 bases and J by 3 bases, and 4 bases separated the two germline ends. From germline, CDR1 is SNHLY and CDR2 FYNNEI. CDR3 in amino acids: CASSPYTGELFF. CDR3 sequence (DNA): TGTGCCAGCAGTCCTTACACCGGGGAGCTGTTTTTT. The full variable domain, its missing parts supplied by reference TRBV2 and TRBJ2-2, is EPEVTQTPSHQVTQMGQEVILRCVPISNHLYFYWYRQILGQKVEFLVSFYNNEISEKSEIFDDQFSVERPDGSNFTLKIRSTKLEDSAMYFCASSPYTGELFFGEGSRLTVL.

The chain has TRBV19 and TRBJ1-5; 10 positions agree with TRBD1. Germline CDR1 reads LNHDA; CDR2 reads SQIVND (reference sequence). V trimming: 5 bases; J trimming: 11 bases; junction bases outside the gene matches: 9. The CDR3 consists of 14 residues. CDR3 protein: CASSADRGPGAQHF. In nucleotides, the CDR3 is TGTGCCAGTAGTGCAGACAGGGGGCCGGGAGCCCAGCATTTT.

The rearrangement links TRBV21-1 to TRBJ2-1; no DNA check was done on the table's D call, TRBD1. TRBV21-1 is a recognized pseudogene. This CDR3 comprises 12 residues. As DNA, the CDR3 is TGTGCCAGCACCGACAGAGACAATGAGCAGTTCTTC. Translating gives CASTDRDNEQFF.

The CDR3 loop reads CASSARQGGYEQYF. The CDR3 DNA reads TGTGCCAGCAGTGCCAGACAGGGGGGCTACGAGCAGTACTTC. V and J are TRBV2 and TRBJ2-7, with TRBD1 matching 9 bases. Germline values: CDR1 SNHLY, CDR2 FYNNEI. Losses at the gene ends were 4 bases for V and 3 bases for J; bases not matched to a gene: 4. The CDR3 covers 14 residues.

This clone was seen only once. The J gene is TRBJ1-2, the V gene TRBV7-2, with a weak D call TRBD1 (6 bases). Between the trimmed V and J ends, which lost 6 bases and 5 bases, there was a span of 10 bases. This CDR3 region has 12 residues. Germline CDR1 is SGHTA and CDR2 is FQGNSA. The CDR3 reads CASSWGLYGYTF. The CDR3 nucleotides are TGTGCCAGCAGTTGGGGGCTATATGGCTACACCTTC.

This chain uses TRBV28 with TRBJ2-5; TRBD2 agrees at 7 bases. The CDR3 totals 12 residues. Per the germline V gene, CDR1 is MDHEN and CDR2 is SYDVKM. V dropped 6 bases and J dropped 5; count of bases not matched to a gene: 3. In nucleotides, the CDR3 is TGTGCCAGCAGGTCCGGGGGGGAGACCCAGTACTTC. Residues: CASRSGGETQYF.